The T cell receptor (beta chain) under discussion was sequenced for a study of regulatory T cells in long-lasting Graves disease. General study points: Persistent disease preferred TRBV28, TRBJ1-2 and TRBJ2-5; new disease, TRBV20-1 and TRBJ2-1. Sample size, which was small, may have reduced accuracy.

J gave up 8 bases and V 2 bases, and 6 bases lay outside the gene matches. Looked up from germline, CDR1 is DFQATT and CDR2 is SNEGSKA (reference sequence). The CDR3 runs to 14 residues. To make TCR beta libraries, researchers used iRepertoire HTBI primers and Arm-PCR of CDR3 regions. One entry per CDR3 protein results from TCRdb running MiXCR on the multiplex PCR reads. The sample lists about 500,000 distinct CDR3 sequences; about a sixth were seen once. This clonotype came up many times. The target antigen is unknown. Indicated time point: newly diagnosed GD, antithyroid drugs for less than 3 months. The TCR library was made from RNA extracted from PBMCs. These same data were also listed under a study on T cells in Graves' hyperthyroidism and ophthalmopathy. This second report adds: The model forecast ophthalmopathy, anticipating it by a median 6.5 months before onset.

This clonotype was sampled from a man aged 35 to 55 with Graves disease. This rearrangement joins TRBV20-1 to TRBJ2-1; 10 bases map to TRBD2. Source: peripheral blood mononuclear cells (PBMCs), taken at new diagnosis, from a patient treated with antithyroid drugs. The CDR3 DNA sequence: TGCAGTGCTAGAAGTCTAGCGGGAGAAGATGAGCAGTTCTTC. Its protein is CSARSLAGEDEQFF.